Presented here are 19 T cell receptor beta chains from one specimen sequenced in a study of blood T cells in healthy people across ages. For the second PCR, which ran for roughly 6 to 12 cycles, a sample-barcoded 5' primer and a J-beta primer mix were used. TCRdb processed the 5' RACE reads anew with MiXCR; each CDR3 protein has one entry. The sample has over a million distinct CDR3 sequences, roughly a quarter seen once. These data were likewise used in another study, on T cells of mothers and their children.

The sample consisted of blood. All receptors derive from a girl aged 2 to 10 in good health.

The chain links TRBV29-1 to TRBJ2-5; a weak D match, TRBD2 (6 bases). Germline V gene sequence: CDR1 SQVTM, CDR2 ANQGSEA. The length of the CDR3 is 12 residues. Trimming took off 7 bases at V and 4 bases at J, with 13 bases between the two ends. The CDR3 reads CSAKLGGETQYF. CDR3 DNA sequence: TGCAGCGCAAAACTGGGGGGAGAGACCCAGTACTTC.

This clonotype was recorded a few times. CDR3 DNA sequence: TGCGCCAGCAGCCAAGGACAGCGGGCAGAGCCCCAGCATTTT. Its translation is CASSQGQRAEPQHF. This rearrangement joins TRBV4-1 to TRBJ1-5, with D tentatively TRBD1 (5 bases). Germline CDR1 MGHRA, CDR2 YSYEKL. The length of the CDR3 is 14 residues. The V end lost 1 base, the J end lost 8 bases, and 12 bases lay between the germline ends.

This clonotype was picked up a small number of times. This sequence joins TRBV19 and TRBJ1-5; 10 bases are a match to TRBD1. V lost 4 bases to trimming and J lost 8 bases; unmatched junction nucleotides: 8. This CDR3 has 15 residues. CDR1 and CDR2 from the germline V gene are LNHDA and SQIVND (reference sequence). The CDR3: CASSKGTGVGEPQHF. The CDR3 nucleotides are TGTGCCAGTAGTAAAGGGACAGGGGTCGGAGAGCCCCAGCATTTT.

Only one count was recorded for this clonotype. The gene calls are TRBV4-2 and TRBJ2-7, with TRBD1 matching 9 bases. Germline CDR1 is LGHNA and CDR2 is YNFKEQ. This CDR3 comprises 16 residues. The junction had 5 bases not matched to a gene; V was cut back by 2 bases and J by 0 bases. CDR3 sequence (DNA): TGTGCCAGCAGCCAACCCGGACAGGGGAGCTCCTACGAGCAGTACTTC. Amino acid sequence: CASSQPGQGSSYEQYF.

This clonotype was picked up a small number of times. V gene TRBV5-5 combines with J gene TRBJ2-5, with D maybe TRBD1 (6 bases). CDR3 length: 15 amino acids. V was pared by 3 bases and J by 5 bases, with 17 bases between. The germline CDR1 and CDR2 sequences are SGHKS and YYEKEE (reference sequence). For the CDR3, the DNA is TGTGCCAGCAGCTCCGACAGGACAGAGAGGGAGACCCAGTACTTC. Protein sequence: CASSSDRTERETQYF.

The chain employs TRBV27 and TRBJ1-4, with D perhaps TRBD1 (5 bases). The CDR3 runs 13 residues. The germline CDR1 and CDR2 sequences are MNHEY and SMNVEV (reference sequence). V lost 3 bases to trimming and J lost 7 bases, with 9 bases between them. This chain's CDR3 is CASSLTALEKLFF. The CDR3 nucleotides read TGTGCCAGCAGTTTGACAGCTCTTGAAAAACTGTTTTTT.

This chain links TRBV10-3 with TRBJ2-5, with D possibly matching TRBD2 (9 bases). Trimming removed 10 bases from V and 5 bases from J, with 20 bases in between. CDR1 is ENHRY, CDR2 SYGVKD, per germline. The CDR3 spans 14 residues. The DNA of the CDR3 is TGTGCCACCACGGACAGGGCGGGGGGGGAGACCCAGTACTTC. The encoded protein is CATTDRAGGETQYF.

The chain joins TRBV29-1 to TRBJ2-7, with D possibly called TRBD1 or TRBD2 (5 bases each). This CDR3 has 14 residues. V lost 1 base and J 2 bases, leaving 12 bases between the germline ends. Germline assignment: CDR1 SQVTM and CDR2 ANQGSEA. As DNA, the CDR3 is TGCAGCGTTGAAGGCGTAGGGACCCCCTACGAGCAGTACTTC. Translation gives CSVEGVGTPYEQYF.

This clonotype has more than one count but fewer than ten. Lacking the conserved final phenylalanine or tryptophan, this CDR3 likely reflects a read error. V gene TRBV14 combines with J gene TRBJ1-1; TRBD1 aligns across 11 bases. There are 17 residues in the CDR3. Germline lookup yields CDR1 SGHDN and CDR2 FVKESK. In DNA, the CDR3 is TGTGCCAGCAGCCGGCTGGGACAGGGGGTATCCGGCACTGGAGCTTTCCTT. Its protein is CASSRLGQGVSGTGAFL.

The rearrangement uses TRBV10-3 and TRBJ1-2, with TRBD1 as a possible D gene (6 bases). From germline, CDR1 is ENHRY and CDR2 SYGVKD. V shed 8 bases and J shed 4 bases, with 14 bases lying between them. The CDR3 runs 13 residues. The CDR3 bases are TGTGCCATCGGCGCGGACAGAGCCTATGGCTACACCTTC. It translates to CAIGADRAYGYTF.

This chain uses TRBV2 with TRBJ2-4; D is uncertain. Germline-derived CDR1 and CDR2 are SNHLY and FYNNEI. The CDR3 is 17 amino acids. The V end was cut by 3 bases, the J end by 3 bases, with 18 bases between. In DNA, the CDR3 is TGTGCCAGCAGTGAGGGCGGTCTAAACGTTGGCAAAAACATTCAGTACTTC. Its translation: CASSEGGLNVGKNIQYF. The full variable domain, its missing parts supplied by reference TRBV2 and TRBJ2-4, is EPEVTQTPSHQVTQMGQEVILRCVPISNHLYFYWYRQILGQKVEFLVSFYNNEISEKSEIFDDQFSVERPDGSNFTLKIRSTKLEDSAMYFCASSEGGLNVGKNIQYFGAGTRLSVL.

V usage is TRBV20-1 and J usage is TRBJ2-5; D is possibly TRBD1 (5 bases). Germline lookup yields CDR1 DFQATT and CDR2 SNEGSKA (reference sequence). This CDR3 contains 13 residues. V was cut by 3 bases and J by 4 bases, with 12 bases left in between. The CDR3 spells CSASLRVGETQYF. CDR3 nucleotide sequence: TGCAGTGCTAGCCTCAGGGTCGGAGAGACCCAGTACTTC.

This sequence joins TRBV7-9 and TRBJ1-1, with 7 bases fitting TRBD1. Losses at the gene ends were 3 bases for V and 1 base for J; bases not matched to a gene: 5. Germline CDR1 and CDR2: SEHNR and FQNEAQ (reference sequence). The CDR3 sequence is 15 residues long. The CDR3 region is CASSFQGGANTEAFF. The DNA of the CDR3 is TGTGCCAGCAGCTTCCAGGGGGGCGCGAACACTGAAGCTTTCTTT. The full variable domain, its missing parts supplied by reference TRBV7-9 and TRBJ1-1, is DTGVSQNPRHKITKRGQNVTFRCDPISEHNRLYWYRQTLGQGPEFLTYFQNEAQLEKSRLLSDRFSAERPKGSFSTLEIQRTEQGDSAMYLCASSFQGGANTEAFFGQGTRLTVV.

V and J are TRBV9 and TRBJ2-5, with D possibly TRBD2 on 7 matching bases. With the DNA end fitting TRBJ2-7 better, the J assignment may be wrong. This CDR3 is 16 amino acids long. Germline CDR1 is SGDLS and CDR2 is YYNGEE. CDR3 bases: TGTGCCAGCAGCGTAGGTGGCGGGGGCCTTTCCTACGAGCAGTACTTC. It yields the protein CASSVGGGGLSYEQYF.

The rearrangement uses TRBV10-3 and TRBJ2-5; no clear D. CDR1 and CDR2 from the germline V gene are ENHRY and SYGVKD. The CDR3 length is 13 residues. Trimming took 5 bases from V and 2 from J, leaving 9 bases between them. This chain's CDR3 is CAISPGVQETQYF. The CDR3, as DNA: TGTGCCATCAGTCCTGGAGTACAAGAGACCCAGTACTTC.

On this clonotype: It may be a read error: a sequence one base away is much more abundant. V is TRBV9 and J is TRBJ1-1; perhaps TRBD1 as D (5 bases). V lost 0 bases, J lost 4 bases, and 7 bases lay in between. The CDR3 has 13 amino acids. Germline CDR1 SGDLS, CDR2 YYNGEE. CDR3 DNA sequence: TGTGCCAGCAGCGTAGGGGGGATCACTGAAGCTTTCTTT. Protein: CASSVGGITEAFF. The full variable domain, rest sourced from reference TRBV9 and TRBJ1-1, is DSGVTQTPKHLITATGQRVTLRCSPRSGDLSVYWYQQSLDQGLQFLIQYYNGEERAKGNILERFSAQQFPDLHSELNLSSLELGDSALYFCASSVGGITEAFFGQGTRLTVV.

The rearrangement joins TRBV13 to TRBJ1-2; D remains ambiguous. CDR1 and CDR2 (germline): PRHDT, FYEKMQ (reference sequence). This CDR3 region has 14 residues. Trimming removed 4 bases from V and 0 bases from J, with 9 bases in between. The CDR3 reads CASSWQSSNYGYTF. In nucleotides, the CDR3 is TGTGCCAGCAGCTGGCAGAGTTCTAACTATGGCTACACCTTC.

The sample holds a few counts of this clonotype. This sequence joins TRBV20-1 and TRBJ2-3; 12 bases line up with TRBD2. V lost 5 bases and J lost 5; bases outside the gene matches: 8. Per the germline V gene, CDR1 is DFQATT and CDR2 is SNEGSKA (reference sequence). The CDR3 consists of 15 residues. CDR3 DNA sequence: TGCAGTGCTTTTCTAGCGGGGGGGCGCCTAGATACGCAGTATTTT. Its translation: CSAFLAGGRLDTQYF.

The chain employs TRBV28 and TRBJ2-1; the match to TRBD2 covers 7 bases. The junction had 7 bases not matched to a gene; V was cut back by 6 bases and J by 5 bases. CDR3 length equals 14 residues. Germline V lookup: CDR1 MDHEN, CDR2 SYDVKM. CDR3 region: CASRTLAGDNEQFF. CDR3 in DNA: TGTGCCAGCAGAACCTTAGCGGGTGACAATGAGCAGTTCTTC.